A single sample gave rise to the 14 T cell receptor beta chains below, sequenced in a study of blood T cell repertoires in COVID-19. The data were produced by immunoSEQ multiplex PCR, yet TCRdb's version contains in-frame clones alone and is incomplete. The sample shows about 200,000 clones, 60% to 85% of them seen only once. Sequencing used peripheral blood. The receptors were gathered from a woman in her 70s with acute or convalescent COVID-19.

Only one count was recorded for this clone. The chain employs TRBV3-1 (or the pseudogene TRBV3-2) and TRBJ2-3; no firm D call. The length of the CDR3 is 14 residues. The V end lost 4 bases, the J end lost 2 bases, and 10 bases lay between the germline ends. CDR1 LGHDT and CDR2 YNNKEL come from the germline V gene (reference sequence). The CDR3 sequence: CASSRLDSTDTQYF. The CDR3 DNA follows: TGTGCCAGCAGCCGTCTAGATTCCACAGATACGCAGTATTTT.

A word on this clone: Within the sample, other DNA sequences also encode this same CDR3. The V gene is TRBV6-5, the J gene TRBJ1-3; D remains unclear. The germline CDR1 and CDR2 sequences are MNHEY and SVGAGI. The CDR3 loop spans 14 amino acids. The germline V and J ends were trimmed by 0 bases and 4 bases, with 7 bases remaining between them. CDR3 bases: TGTGCCAGCAGTTACTCAGGCAGGGGAAACACCATATATTTT. This codes for CASSYSGRGNTIYF.

CDR3 amino acids: CASSQDRAGPRGYTF. Here the CDR3 DNA reads TGTGCCAGCAGCCAAGATCGGGCAGGGCCTAGGGGCTACACCTTC. V usage is TRBV3-1 (or the pseudogene TRBV3-2) and J usage is TRBJ1-2; possibly TRBD1 for D (5 bases). CDR1 is LGHDT, CDR2 YNNKEL, per germline (reference sequence). The CDR3 runs 15 residues. The germline V and J ends were trimmed by 0 bases and 8 bases, with 16 bases remaining between them.

V and J are TRBV5-1 and TRBJ2-5, with a tentative D call TRBD1 (6 bases). The CDR3 loop spans 16 amino acids. The V gene lost 4 bases and the J gene lost 5 bases, with 21 bases spanning the gap. Germline-derived CDR1 and CDR2 are SGHRS and YFSETQ. In DNA form, the CDR3 reads TGCGCCAGCAGCCCACTCTCAAACAGGGTACGGGAGACCCAGTACTTC. As protein: CASSPLSNRVRETQYF.

This clone was detected only a few times. The chain joins TRBV5-4 to TRBJ1-1, with D perhaps TRBD1 (5 bases). Deletions cut 2 bases from V and 3 bases from J, with 8 bases between. This CDR3 is built from 13 residues. Germline V gene data show CDR1 as SGHNT and CDR2 as YYREEE (reference sequence). The CDR3 region has the DNA TGTGCCAGCAGCTTCGGGGGGTACACTGAAGCTTTCTTT. Its translation: CASSFGGYTEAFF.

The chain combines TRBV6-5 with TRBJ1-6, with a weak D call TRBD1 (6 bases). The CDR3 is made up of 15 amino acids. Germline V lookup: CDR1 MNHEY, CDR2 SVGAGI. Between the trimmed V and J ends, which lost 4 bases and 5 bases, there was a span of 12 bases. DNA for the CDR3: TGTGCCAGCAGTTTCGCCAGGGGTGATAATTCACCCCTCCACTTT. Its translation is CASSFARGDNSPLHF.

This sequence joins TRBV7-2 and TRBJ2-7, with 11 nucleotides matching TRBD2. This CDR3 contains 15 residues. The germline CDR1 and CDR2 sequences are SGHTA and FQGNSA. J gave up 7 bases and V 1 base, and 6 bases lay outside the gene matches. CDR3 coding DNA: TGTGCCAGCAGCTTAGTAGCGGGGGGGTATCAGGAGCAGTACTTC. Translating it yields CASSLVAGGYQEQYF.

The count of this clone is one. The chain uses TRBV21-1 and TRBJ2-3; the table names TRBD1, a call not compared with the DNA. TRBV21-1 is an annotated pseudogene. This CDR3 comprises 14 residues. The CDR3 reads CASTGTGRTDTQYF. In DNA, the CDR3 is TGTGCCAGCACCGGGACAGGGAGGACAGATACGCAGTATTTT.

V usage is TRBV6-5 and J usage is TRBJ2-7; D is perhaps TRBD1 (5 bases). The CDR3 is 14 residues long. V shed 3 bases and J shed 1 base, with 10 bases lying between them. Looked up from germline, CDR1 is MNHEY and CDR2 is SVGAGI. CDR3 sequence (DNA): TGTGCCAGCAGTTATGGGCAGGGTTCCTACGAGCAGTACGTC. Amino acids: CASSYGQGSYEQYV.

This clone showed up just once. The CDR3 DNA reads as TGTGCCAGCAGCCCCTCGGGACTAGCGGGGCGATACAATGAGCAGTTCTTC. Residues: CASSPSGLAGRYNEQFF. V and J are TRBV11-2 and TRBJ2-1; 13 bases agree with TRBD2. This CDR3 is 17 amino acids long. Germline V gene data show CDR1 as SGHAT and CDR2 as FQNNGV. The junction had 8 bases not matched to a gene; V was cut back by 5 bases and J by 4 bases.

A single count supports this clone. The V call is TRBV15, the J call TRBJ1-6; D is ambiguous. Germline values: CDR1 LNHNV, CDR2 YYDKDF (reference sequence). The CDR3 is 15 residues long. V lost 0 bases and J 9 bases, leaving 12 bases between the germline ends. The CDR3 region has the DNA TGTGCCACCAGCAGAGATCTGGAAGGGAGTTCACCCCTCCACTTT. This translates into CATSRDLEGSSPLHF.

The V call is TRBV5-1, the J call TRBJ2-1; 9 bases line up with TRBD1. Losses at the gene ends were 1 base for V and 7 bases for J; bases not matched to a gene: 3. The CDR3 length is 14 residues. From germline, CDR1 is SGHRS and CDR2 YFSETQ. CDR3 amino acids: CASSLTGTGNEQFF. The DNA for the CDR3 is TGCGCCAGCAGCTTGACCGGGACAGGGAATGAGCAGTTCTTC.

The count of this clone is one. V usage is TRBV6-6 and J usage is TRBJ1-3, with 8 bases matching TRBD1. V trimming: 4 bases; J trimming: 2 bases; junction bases outside the gene matches: 4. CDR3 size: 15 residues. Germline assignment: CDR1 MNHNY and CDR2 SVGAGI (reference sequence). The CDR3 is CASSFLQGAGNTIYF. The CDR3 DNA reads as TGTGCCAGCAGTTTTCTACAGGGGGCTGGAAACACCATATATTTT.

The chain combines TRBV10-2 with TRBJ1-5, with D perhaps TRBD1 (6 bases). The V gene's germline CDR1 is WSHSY and CDR2 SAAADI. CDR3 length: 15 residues. Trimming removed 5 bases from V and 0 bases from J, with 11 bases in between. As DNA, the CDR3 is TGCGCCAGCAGTCCCCGACAGGTTAGCAATCAGCCCCAGCATTTT. It specifies CASSPRQVSNQPQHF.